Listed below are T cell receptor beta chains from one sample, sequenced in a study of cytomegalovirus exposure and HLA in healthy donors. Clones were sequenced by immunoSEQ multiplex PCR, and TCRdb holds only the in-frame ones, with some missing. The sample carries about 41,000 clones, 65% to 85% recorded once. Input material: PBMCs. The receptors stem from a man aged 50 or older in good health and CMV-seronegative. Each CDR3 is given with its conserved first and last residue. Expanded clones get a size class; other rows say once, few or many, or leave the size out.

v_call	j_call	clone_size	cdr3_aa
TRBV6-6	TRBJ2-5	-	CASSSAQGSETQYF
TRBV6-5	TRBJ1-1	-	CASKEGYMNTEAFF
TRBV4-3	TRBJ1-5	-	CASSQDQGNQPQHF
TRBV6-5	TRBJ2-7	few	CASRAPPYEQYF
TRBV7-8	TRBJ2-6	-	CASRGRAYPLSGANVLTF
TRBV11-1	TRBJ1-2	-	CASRPIGQPNYGYTF
TRBV7-9	TRBJ2-5	-	CASSLPGPSAGTQYF
TRBV5-5	TRBJ1-1	-	CASNQGTATMNTEAFF
TRBV19	TRBJ2-3	once	CASSPGRGTDTQYF
TRBV7-7	TRBJ2-1	-	CASSAGAGAYNEQFF
TRBV10-2	TRBJ2-7	-	CASSRDRDSTYEQYF
TRBV5-1	TRBJ1-1	-	CASSLQEGSTEAFF
TRBV2	TRBJ2-2	few	CASSETSGVRGELFF
TRBV6-4	TRBJ1-1	-	CASSGSDTMQARDRSTEAFF
TRBV10-2	TRBJ1-1	few	CASSLPGLTEAFF
TRBV7-2	TRBJ2-7	-	CASSWTGAYEQYF
TRBV5-1	TRBJ2-1	-	CASSLPGTSGGEQFF
TRBV6-6	TRBJ2-2	-	CASSYGGAGELFF
TRBV5-1	TRBJ1-3	-	CASSKTGTGNTIYF
TRBV6-1	TRBJ2-7	-	CASSDYRGMREQYF
TRBV5-1	-	once	CASSPGTGGSEQYF
TRBV19	TRBJ2-1	-	CASSMEGATYNEQFF
TRBV28	TRBJ1-1	-	CASSLNRGTEAFF
TRBV5-1	TRBJ2-1	-	CASSLAPPDRGINEQFF
TRBV7-9	TRBJ1-2	-	CASSRRDGLGTNYGYTF
TRBV29-1	TRBJ2-1	few	CSVLGLAGALNEQFF
TRBV4-1	TRBJ2-5	-	CASSQDYRGFGETQYF
TRBV2	TRBJ2-7	-	CASSSRGTGLYEQYF
TRBV7-9	TRBJ1-5	-	CASSLGDSANQPQHF